This T cell receptor (beta chain) came from a study of PD-L1 blockade in urothelial cancer. Overall study context: Researchers found blood samples held a median of roughly 140,000 T cells.

Trimming removed 4 bases from V and 5 bases from J, with 18 bases in between. This CDR3 comprises 15 residues. From germline, CDR1 is SGDLS and CDR2 YYNGEE. Profiling relied on immunoSEQ multiplex PCR, and the TCRdb table lists in-frame clones only, not all of them. The table shows some 42,000 clones, with more than 75% occurring only once. Sample numbers ranged from 1 to 8 per patient, encompassing pretreatment and on-treatment collections. The sequence was collected from a man between 65 and 85 years old with urothelial cancer. The source material was PBMCs, sampled around atezolizumab (anti-PD-L1) treatment. V is TRBV9 and J is TRBJ1-1; the D gene is possibly TRBD1 (5 bases). The CDR3 DNA reads as TGTGCCAGCAGCACCAAACCCCAGGGATATACTGAAGCTTTCTTT. It codes for CASSTKPQGYTEAFF. The complete variable domain, with remaining parts taken from reference TRBV9 and TRBJ1-1, reads DSGVTQTPKHLITATGQRVTLRCSPRSGDLSVYWYQQSLDQGLQFLIQYYNGEERAKGNILERFSAQQFPDLHSELNLSSLELGDSALYFCASSTKPQGYTEAFFGQGTRLTVV.